A single T cell receptor beta chain is shown here with its context. As yet, its antigen is unknown. The V gene's germline CDR1 is ENHRY and CDR2 SYGVKD. Trimming left V 10 bases short and J 2 bases short, with 14 bases between. The CDR3 length is 13 residues. The sample originates from a study of shared clonotypes between healthy human individuals. DNA at about 0.2 ug, approximately 30,000 T cell genomes, went into sorted-subset replicate PCRs. Sequencing used immunoSEQ multiplex PCR; TCRdb keeps in-frame clones, though not all of them. The data show a few million clones, 85% to 95% seen once. General observations from the study: Rarefaction showed that sequencing of sorted subsets was incomplete (despite large depth).

This receptor was taken from a man between 18 and 29 years old in good health. Some clones in this sample may be carry-over from other donors' samples. This chain uses TRBV10-3 with TRBJ2-5; the D gene is possibly TRBD1 (8 bases). Sequencing was performed on naive CD4+ T cells from PBMCs. As for subset: CD45RA+ positively selected. As DNA, the CDR3 is TGTGCCACGGGGGGACAGGCACAAGAGACCCAGTACTTC. It yields the protein CATGGQAQETQYF.